Shown below are 14 T cell receptor beta chains from a single sample sequenced in a study of CD8+ T cells in alopecia areata. On the basis of CD4, CD8alpha, NKG2D, NKG2ACE and other markers, pooled cutaneous lymph node cells were sorted. RNA extraction was followed by reverse transcription into cDNA, which acted as the sequencing template. Repertoires were generated with immunoSEQ multiplex PCR, while TCRdb's copy carries only in-frame clones and drops some. The sample shows approximately 280,000 clones, none of them appearing just once. Source material: CD4+ T cells sorted from a lymph node. The receptors stem from a C3H/HeJ mouse with alopecia areata. The MHC haplotype of this mouse line is H2-k.

This clone was seen a handful of times. Mouse names are used for the genes. The missing CDR3 end, 4 residues past where the read stops, is filled in from the germline J gene. The V and J genes are TRBV17 and TRBJ2-5; TRBD2 matches 9 bases. Germline assignment: CDR1 MNHDT and CDR2 YYDKIL. CDR3 length: 13 amino acids. The CDR3 reads CASRRTGDDTQYF. Partial CDR3 DNA: TGTGCTAGCAGGCGGACTGGGGATGAC.

Points on this clone: Gene names follow the mouse nomenclature. The sequenced part of the CDR3 DNA is TGTGCCAGCAGATCAACTAGTGCAGAA. Its protein is CASRSTSAE. The entire CDR3 sequence reads CASRSTSAETLYF. The V call is TRBV19, the J call TRBJ2-3; D unclear. The CDR3 is cut off 4 residues early in the read; its end comes from the germline J gene. CDR3 length equals 13 residues. The ends were cut back, 5 bases at V and 0 bases at J, with 7 bases in the middle. Germline CDR1 FNHDT, CDR2 SITEND (reference sequence).

At least ten counts were recorded for this clone. Gene names denote mouse genes. The sequence runs out 4 residues before the end of the CDR3; the remainder is reconstructed from the germline J gene. The identical CDR3 is also encoded by other nucleotide sequences in the sample. The gene calls are TRBV5 and TRBJ2-1, with 10 bases aligning to TRBD2. From germline, CDR1 is LGHNA and CDR2 YNLKQL (reference sequence). Germline trimming cut 1 base from V and 3 bases from J; bases unmatched to any gene: 0. This CDR3 is built from 15 residues. Partial CDR3 DNA: TGTGCCAGCAGCCAAGGGACTGGGGGCTATGCT. Translated, it gives CASSQGTGGYA. The entire CDR3 reads CASSQGTGGYAEQFF.

This clone was counted only a few times. The gene names given are mouse names. The read is 4 residues too short to cover the CDR3 end, so that end is filled in from the germline J gene. The sample carries other DNA sequences with the same CDR3. The rearrangement joins TRBV19 to TRBJ1-1, with 7 bases fitting TRBD1. Germline values: CDR1 FNHDT, CDR2 SITEND (reference sequence). This CDR3 region has 13 residues. V dropped 4 bases and J dropped 1; count of bases not matched to a gene: 1. CDR3 bases read: TGTGCCAGCAGTCGACAGGGGAACACA. This encodes CASSRQGNT. The CDR3 as a whole reads CASSRQGNTEVFF.

In its sample, this clone was seen a few times. These gene names are mouse names. The CDR3 goes on 4 residues after the read ends, and that part is filled in from the germline J gene. The rearrangement links TRBV13-2 to TRBJ2-2, with D possibly TRBD1 on 6 matching bases. Germline V gives CDR1 NNHNN, CDR2 SYGAGS (reference sequence). The V and J ends lost 5 bases and 1 base respectively, with 15 bases between them. CDR3 length equals 16 residues. Incomplete CDR3 DNA: TGTGCCAGCGGGGTTACCCGGGACAAAAACACCGGG. Translated: CASGVTRDKNTG. The entire CDR3 is CASGVTRDKNTGQLYF.

At least ten counts were recorded for this clone. Mouse gene names apply. The sequence runs out 4 residues before the end of the CDR3; the remainder is reconstructed from the germline J gene. The chain combines TRBV13-1 with TRBJ2-3; a weak D match, TRBD2 (7 bases). There are 14 residues in the CDR3. Trimming took 2 bases from V and 3 from J, leaving 10 bases between them. CDR1 is NSHNY and CDR2 is SYGAGN in the germline V gene. CDR3 in amino acids: CASSEGGPAETLYF. Incomplete CDR3 DNA: TGTGCCAGCAGTGAAGGGGGGCCGGCAGAA.

Only a few counts were recorded for this clone. Gene names and germline match the mouse. The read gets to within 4 residues of the CDR3 end, and the germline J gene fills in the rest. This chain uses TRBV19 with TRBJ1-1; 7 bases are a match to TRBD1. This CDR3 is built from 14 residues. Germline loops: CDR1 FNHDT, CDR2 SITEND (reference sequence). The junction had 2 bases not matched to a gene; V was cut back by 0 bases and J by 3 bases. The covered CDR3 bases are TGTGCCAGCAGTATAGGGCAGGGGGACACA. It specifies CASSIGQGDT. The CDR3 in its entirety is CASSIGQGDTEVFF.

This clone was counted only a few times. Genes here carry mouse names. The DNA ends 4 residues before the CDR3 does, and the rest of the CDR3 is filled in from the germline J gene. The V call is TRBV31, the J call TRBJ2-4; TRBD1 might be the D (6 bases). Germline V CDR1 and CDR2: GKSSPN, SITVG. The length of the CDR3 is 14 residues. With 1 base removed from V and 0 bases from J, the gap between germline ends came to 8 bases. The CDR3 DNA, read in part, is TGTGCCTGGAGTCGGGACAATAGTCAAAAC. As protein: CAWSRDNSQN. In full, the CDR3 reads CAWSRDNSQNTLYF.

Details on this clone: Genes here carry mouse names. The CDR3 end falls 4 residues outside the read, so it is completed with the germline J gene. The sample contains more than one DNA sequence encoding this CDR3. This chain joins TRBV31 and TRBJ2-5; 8 bases are shared with TRBD2. The CDR3 contains 14 residues. J gave up 2 bases and V 0 bases, and 1 base lay outside the gene matches. CDR1 is GKSSPN, CDR2 SITVG, per germline. The CDR3 DNA, read in part, is TGTGCCTGGAGTCTGGGGGGGGCCCAAGAC. Translation gives CAWSLGGAQD. The full CDR3 is CAWSLGGAQDTQYF.

Points on this clone: Gene names follow the mouse nomenclature. The read finishes 4 residues shy of the CDR3 end, and the germline J gene is used to complete it. The chain carries TRBV13-1 and TRBJ2-2; TRBD1 is a possible D gene (7 bases). The CDR3 consists of 12 residues. Germline V gene sequence: CDR1 NSHNY, CDR2 SYGAGN. The CDR3 is CASKGGGGQLYF. The CDR3 bases that were read are TGTGCCAGCAAAGGGGGCGGCGGG.

With respect to this clone: The genes are named according to mouse. The part of the CDR3 DNA that was read is TGTGCCAGCAGTGTGGACAGGTTCCAAGAC. Amino acids: CASSVDRFQD. The CDR3 in full is CASSVDRFQDTQYF. The V gene is TRBV13-1, the J gene TRBJ2-5, with 7 bases identical to TRBD1. The read ends 4 residues shy of where the CDR3 ends; the end is completed using the germline J gene. With V trimmed by 3 bases and J by 2 bases, 3 bases remained unmatched. CDR1 NSHNY and CDR2 SYGAGN come from the germline V gene. The CDR3 has 14 residues.

In regard to this clone: One end of the junction varies from germline; a read error may be responsible. Gene names are mouse gene names. This CDR3 is CANSIIRQNNSPLYF. CDR3 bases read: TGTGCCAACAGTATAATCCGACAGAATAATTCGCCC. This chain uses TRBV19 with TRBJ1-6; tentatively, D is TRBD1 (5 bases). From the germline J gene comes the end of the CDR3, since the read stops 3 residues before it. TRBJ1-6 is treated as an ORF (open reading frame) with a function not yet certain. Germline-derived CDR1 and CDR2 are FNHDT and SITEND (reference sequence). This CDR3 is built from 15 residues.

In this sample, this clone turned up a few times. Gene and germline names: mouse. The read terminates 4 residues before the CDR3 end, so the remaining end is supplied by the germline J gene. This chain connects TRBV13-2 to TRBJ2-3; 7 nucleotides agree with TRBD2. The CDR3 runs 15 residues. Per the germline V gene, CDR1 is NNHNN and CDR2 is SYGAGS (reference sequence). Unmatched junction bases numbered 6, after V lost 5 bases and J lost 0 bases. CDR3 sequence reads: CASGRLGPSAETLYF. The sequenced part of the CDR3 DNA is TGTGCCAGCGGGAGACTGGGCCCTAGTGCAGAA.

In its sample, this clone was seen a few times. Genes and germline come from the mouse. Read coverage stops 4 residues before the CDR3 terminus; the germline J gene supplies the remainder. The V and J genes are TRBV19 and TRBJ2-7; D perhaps matches TRBD2 (6 bases). The V end lost 5 bases, the J end lost 0 bases, and 15 bases lay between the germline ends. There are 15 residues in the CDR3. Germline V gene data show CDR1 as FNHDT and CDR2 as SITEND (reference sequence). CDR3 DNA (partial): TGTGCCAGCAGAACCCCGGAACTGGGCTCCTAT. This codes for CASRTPELGSY. The whole CDR3 sequence reads CASRTPELGSYEQYF.